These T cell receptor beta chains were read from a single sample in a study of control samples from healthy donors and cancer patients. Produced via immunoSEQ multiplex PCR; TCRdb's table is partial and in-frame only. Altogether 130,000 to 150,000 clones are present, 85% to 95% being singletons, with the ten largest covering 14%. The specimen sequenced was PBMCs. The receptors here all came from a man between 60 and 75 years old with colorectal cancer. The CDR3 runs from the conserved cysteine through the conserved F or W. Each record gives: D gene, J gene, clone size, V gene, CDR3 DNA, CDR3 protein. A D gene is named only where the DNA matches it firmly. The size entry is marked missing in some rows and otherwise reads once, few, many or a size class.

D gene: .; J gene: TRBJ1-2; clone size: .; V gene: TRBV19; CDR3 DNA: TGTGCCAGTAGTCTGCAGGCTAACTATGGCTACACCTTC; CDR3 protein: CASSLQANYGYTF
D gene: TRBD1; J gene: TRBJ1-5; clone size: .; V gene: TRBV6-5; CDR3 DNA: TGTGCCAGCAGTTTGACAGGGCTTAGCAATCAGCCCCAGCATTTT; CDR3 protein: CASSLTGLSNQPQHF
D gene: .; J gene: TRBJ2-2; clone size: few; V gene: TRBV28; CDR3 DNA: TGTGCCAGCAGAACTGCCGGGTCTGGGACCGGGGAGCTGTTTTTT; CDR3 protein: CASRTAGSGTGELFF
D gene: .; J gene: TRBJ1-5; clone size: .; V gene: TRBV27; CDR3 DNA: TGTGCCAGCAGTCTCGGGCTGGGAAATCAGCCCCAGCATTTT; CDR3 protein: CASSLGLGNQPQHF
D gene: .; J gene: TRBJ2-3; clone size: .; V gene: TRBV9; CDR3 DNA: TGTGCCAGCAGCGTAAGTTCTGCTAGCACTAGCACAGATACGCAGTATTTT; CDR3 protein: CASSVSSASTSTDTQYF
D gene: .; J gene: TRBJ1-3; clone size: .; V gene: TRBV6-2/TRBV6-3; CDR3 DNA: TGTGCCAGCATCCCCTCGGGGGGAAACACCATATATTTT; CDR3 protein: CASIPSGGNTIYF
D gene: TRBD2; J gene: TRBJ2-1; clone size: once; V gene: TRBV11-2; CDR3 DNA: TGTGCCAGCAGCTCCCGGCCCGGGACTAGCGGCGGTGAGCAGTTCTTC; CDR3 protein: CASSSRPGTSGGEQFF
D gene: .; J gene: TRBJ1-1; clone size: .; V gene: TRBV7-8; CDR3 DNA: TGTGCCAGCAGCTTAGGGTTGGCGGCTGAAGCTTTCTTT; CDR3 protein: CASSLGLAAEAFF
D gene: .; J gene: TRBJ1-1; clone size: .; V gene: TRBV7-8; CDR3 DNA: TGTGCCAGCAGTCGTGGACTGAACCCAGCTGAAGCTTTCTTT; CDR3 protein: CASSRGLNPAEAFF
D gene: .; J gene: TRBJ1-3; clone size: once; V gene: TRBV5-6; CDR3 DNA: TGTGCCAGCACCCCCGGGGGCAACCCCTCTGGAAACACCATATATTTT; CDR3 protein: CASTPGGNPSGNTIYF
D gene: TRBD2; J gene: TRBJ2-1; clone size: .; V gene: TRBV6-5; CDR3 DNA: TGTGCCAGCAGAGGGGCACTAGCGGGCAATGAGCAGTTCTTC; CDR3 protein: CASRGALAGNEQFF
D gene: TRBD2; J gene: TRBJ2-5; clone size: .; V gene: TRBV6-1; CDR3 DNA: TGTGCCAGCAGTGAATCAGTGAGCGGGGTGGGGGAGACCCAGTACTTC; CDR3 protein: CASSESVSGVGETQYF
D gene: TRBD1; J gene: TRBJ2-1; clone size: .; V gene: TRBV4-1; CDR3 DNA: TGCGCCAGCAGCCATACGGGACAGGGGGACAATGAGCAGTTCTTC; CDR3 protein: CASSHTGQGDNEQFF
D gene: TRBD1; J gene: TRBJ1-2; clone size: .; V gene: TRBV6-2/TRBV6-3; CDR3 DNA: TGTGCCAGCAGCGACAGGGTTAGTGGCTACACCTTC; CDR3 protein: CASSDRVSGYTF
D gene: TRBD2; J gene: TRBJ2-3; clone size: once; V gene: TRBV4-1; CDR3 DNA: TGCGCCAGCAGCCAAGATTGGGTAGCGGGGAGCACAGATACGCAGTATTTT; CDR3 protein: CASSQDWVAGSTDTQYF
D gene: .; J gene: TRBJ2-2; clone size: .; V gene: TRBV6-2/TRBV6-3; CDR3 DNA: TGTGCCAGCAGTTACCTCGCGGGGGCCAACACCGGGGAGCTGTTTTTT; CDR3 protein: CASSYLAGANTGELFF
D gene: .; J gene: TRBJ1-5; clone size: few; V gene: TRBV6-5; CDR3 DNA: TGTGCCAGCAGTTACGATGGCAATCAGCCCCAGCATTTT; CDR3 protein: CASSYDGNQPQHF
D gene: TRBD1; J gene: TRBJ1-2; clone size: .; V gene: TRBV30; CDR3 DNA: TGTGCCTGGAGGAGACAGGGGGCCCCTGGCTACACCTTC; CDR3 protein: CAWRRQGAPGYTF
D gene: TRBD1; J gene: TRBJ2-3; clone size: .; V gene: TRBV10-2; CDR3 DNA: TGCGCCAGCAGTGTACAGGGGACCGGCACAGATACGCAGTATTTT; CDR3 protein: CASSVQGTGTDTQYF
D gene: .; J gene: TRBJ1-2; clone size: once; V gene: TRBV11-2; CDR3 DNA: TGTGCCAGCAGCCAGGACAAGGGGGGTTATGGCTACACCTTC; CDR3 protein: CASSQDKGGYGYTF
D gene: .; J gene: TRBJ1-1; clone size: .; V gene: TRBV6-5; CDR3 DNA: TGTGCCAGCAGCCCCCGATTCTTAGGAGGGGCTTTCTTT; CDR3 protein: CASSPRFLGGAFF
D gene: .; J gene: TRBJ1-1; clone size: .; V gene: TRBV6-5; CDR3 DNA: TGTGCCAGCACCGTTTCCGCACCCGGGAACACTGAAGCTTTCTTT; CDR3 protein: CASTVSAPGNTEAFF
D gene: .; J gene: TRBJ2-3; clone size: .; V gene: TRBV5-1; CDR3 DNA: TGCGCCAGCAGCCCCGGGAGCGAGAGAGATACGCAGTATTTT; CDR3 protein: CASSPGSERDTQYF
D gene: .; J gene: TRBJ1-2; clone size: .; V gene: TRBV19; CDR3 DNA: TGTGCCAGTAGTATAGGTCCAGATACCTATGGCTACACCTTC; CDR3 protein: CASSIGPDTYGYTF
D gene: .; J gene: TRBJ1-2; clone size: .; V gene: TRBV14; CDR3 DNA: TGTGCCAGCAGCCAAGATCCGAGGGGACCCACGGGTGGCTACACCTTC; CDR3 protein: CASSQDPRGPTGGYTF
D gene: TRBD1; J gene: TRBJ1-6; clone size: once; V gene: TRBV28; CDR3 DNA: TGTGCCAGCAGTTTTGGTGGGGGACAGGGGTCTTCACCCCTCCACTTT; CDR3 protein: CASSFGGGQGSSPLHF
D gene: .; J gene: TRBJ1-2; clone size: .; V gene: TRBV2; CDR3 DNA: TGTGCCTTAGAAGGGGCAGCCACGTTCTATGGCTACACCTTC; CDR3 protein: CALEGAATFYGYTF
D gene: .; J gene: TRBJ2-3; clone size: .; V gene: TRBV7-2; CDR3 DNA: TGTGCCAGCAGCGCAGGCAGGGACCGATATAGCACAGATACGCAGTATTTT; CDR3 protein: CASSAGRDRYSTDTQYF
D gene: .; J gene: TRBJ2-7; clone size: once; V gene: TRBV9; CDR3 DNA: TGTGCCAGCAGCGTAGGCAGGGGCTCCTACGAGCAGTACTTC; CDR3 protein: CASSVGRGSYEQYF